Listed below are T cell receptor beta chains from one sample, sequenced in a study of cytomegalovirus exposure and HLA in healthy donors. Method: immunoSEQ multiplex PCR; TCRdb's copy keeps in-frame clones and lacks some. The sample yields around 110,000 clones, around two thirds seen once. The sample was PBMCs. These TCRs come from a woman aged 40 to 50 in good health and CMV-seropositive. The CDR3 runs from the conserved cysteine through the conserved F or W. A D gene is named only where the DNA matches it firmly. Part of the rows lack a size; the others show once, few, many or a class for expanded clones.

NA	15	TRBJ1-1	TRBV18	TRBD1	TGTGCCAGCTCCCAAACCGACAGGGTCGTCGCTGAAGCTTTCTTT	CASSQTDRVVAEAFF
few	12	TRBJ2-2	TRBV19	NA	TGTGCCAGTAGTATGCAGGCCGGGGAGCTGTTTTTT	CASSMQAGELFF
NA	15	TRBJ2-1	TRBV9	TRBD2	TGTGCCAGCAGCGTCGGACTAGCGGGATTATCTGAGCAGTTCTTC	CASSVGLAGLSEQFF
few	14	TRBJ1-4	TRBV2	NA	TGTGCCAGCAGTGAGACAAGAACTAATGAAAAACTGTTTTTT	CASSETRTNEKLFF
NA	13	TRBJ1-6	TRBV19	NA	TGTGCCAGTAGTATAGATCTATCTGCCGACAGCCACTTT	CASSIDLSADSHF
NA	14	TRBJ1-5	TRBV28	NA	TGTGCCAGCATCGATGGGGGCCCTAATCAGCCCCAGCATTTT	CASIDGGPNQPQHF
NA	16	TRBJ2-3	TRBV7-9	TRBD1	TGTGCCAGCAGCTCATCGGGACAGGGGTTAGCAGATACGCAGTATTTT	CASSSSGQGLADTQYF
once	12	TRBJ1-2	TRBV10-1	TRBD1	TGCGCCAGCAGTAGGGACAGCTATGGCTACACCTTC	CASSRDSYGYTF
NA	17	TRBJ1-1	TRBV1	NA	TGCACCAGCAGCCAAGCCTGTTTGGGAGGGTGGGACACTGAAGCTTTCTTT	CTSSQACLGGWDTEAFF
NA	14	TRBJ2-7	TRBV19	TRBD2	TGTGCCAGTAGTACCGGACTAGAAAGTCGTGAGCAGTACTTC	CASSTGLESREQYF
NA	14	TRBJ1-5	TRBV7-6	NA	TGTGCCAGCGCTGCGGGCGTGGACGTTCAGCCCCAGCATTTT	CASAAGVDVQPQHF
few	14	TRBJ2-7	TRBV19	NA	TGTGCCAGTAGGAAACAGGACAGCTCCTACGAGCAGTACTTC	CASRKQDSSYEQYF
NA	15	TRBJ1-5	TRBV27	NA	TGTGCCAGCAGTTTAGGGAGGGTAGGCAATCAGCCCCAGCATTTT	CASSLGRVGNQPQHF
NA	16	TRBJ1-5	TRBV10-2	NA	TGCGCCAGCAGTGACCCGGGACCACAGGGATATCAGCCCCAGCATTTT	CASSDPGPQGYQPQHF
NA	17	TRBJ2-5	TRBV2	TRBD1	TGTGCCAGCGATCTGAAAGGGGGACCGGGACAGCAAGAGACCCAGTACTTC	CASDLKGGPGQQETQYF
NA	15	TRBJ1-5	TRBV5-1	NA	TGCGCCAGCAGCTTGGGGCTAGCAAGCAATCAGCCCCAGCATTTT	CASSLGLASNQPQHF
NA	14	TRBJ2-7	TRBV15	TRBD2	TGTGCCACCAGCCCCCGGGGGGACTCCGACGAGCAGTACTTC	CATSPRGDSDEQYF
NA	13	TRBJ2-5	TRBV7-8	NA	TGTGCCAGCAGCCCCAGAGGGATAGAGACCCAGTACTTC	CASSPRGIETQYF
NA	15	TRBJ2-5	TRBV5-5	TRBD2	TGTGCCAGCAGCTCCGTAGCGGGGGGGCGGGAGACCCAGTACTTC	CASSSVAGGRETQYF
NA	16	TRBJ1-1	TRBV7-9	TRBD1	TGTGCCAGCAGCTTGGGACAGGGGGCCCTGAACACTGAAGCTTTCTTT	CASSLGQGALNTEAFF
NA	16	TRBJ1-2	TRBV5-1	NA	TGCGCCAGCAGCTTGGCGGCCTCGGGGGGCGTAGGTGGCTACACCTTC	CASSLAASGGVGGYTF
few	16	TRBJ1-1	TRBV5-4	NA	TGTGCCAGCAGCTGGGGGGAGCGGAGTAGGGTCACTGAAGCTTTCTTT	CASSWGERSRVTEAFF
NA	15	TRBJ2-2	TRBV4-2	NA	TGTGCCAGCAGCCAAGAAGCCGGGAACACCGGGGAGCTGTTTTTT	CASSQEAGNTGELFF
NA	13	TRBJ2-1	TRBV27	TRBD1	TGTGCCAGCACACATCGGACAGGTAATGAGCAGTTCTTC	CASTHRTGNEQFF